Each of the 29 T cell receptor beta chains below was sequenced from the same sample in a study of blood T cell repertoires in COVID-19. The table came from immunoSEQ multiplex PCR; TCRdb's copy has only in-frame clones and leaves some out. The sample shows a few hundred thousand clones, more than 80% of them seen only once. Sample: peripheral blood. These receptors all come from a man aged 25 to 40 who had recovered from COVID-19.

The CDR3 region has the DNA TGTGCCAGCAGCCACACCCAGGCTAGCTGGGGCCAAGAGACCCAGTACTTC. This sequence encodes CASSHTQASWGQETQYF. The chain combines TRBV3-1 (or the pseudogene TRBV3-2) with TRBJ2-5; D perhaps matches TRBD2 (5 bases). The CDR3 extends over 17 amino acids. Between the trimmed V and J ends, which lost 3 bases and 1 base, there was a span of 18 bases. The germline V gene has CDR1 LGHDT and CDR2 YNNKEL (reference sequence).

This CDR3 is CATSSRGGAFF. DNA of the CDR3: TGTGCCACCTCATCTCGAGGGGGAGCTTTCTTT. This rearrangement joins TRBV24-1 to TRBJ1-1, with D perhaps matching TRBD1 (6 bases). Per germline, CDR1 KGHDR and CDR2 SFDVKD. The CDR3 totals 11 residues. Trimming pared 9 bases from V and 10 bases from J, leaving 14 bases between.

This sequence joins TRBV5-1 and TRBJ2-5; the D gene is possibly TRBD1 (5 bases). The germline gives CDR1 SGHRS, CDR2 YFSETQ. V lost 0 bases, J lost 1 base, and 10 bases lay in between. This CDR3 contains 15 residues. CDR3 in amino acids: CASSLGIQGQETQYF. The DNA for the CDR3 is TGCGCCAGCAGCTTGGGGATCCAGGGCCAAGAGACCCAGTACTTC.

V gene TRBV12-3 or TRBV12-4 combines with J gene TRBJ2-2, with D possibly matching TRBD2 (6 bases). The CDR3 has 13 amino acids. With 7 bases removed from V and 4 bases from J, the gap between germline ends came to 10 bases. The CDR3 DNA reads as TGTGCCAGCACGGTGGGGGGCACCGGGGAGCTGTTTTTT. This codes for CASTVGGTGELFF.

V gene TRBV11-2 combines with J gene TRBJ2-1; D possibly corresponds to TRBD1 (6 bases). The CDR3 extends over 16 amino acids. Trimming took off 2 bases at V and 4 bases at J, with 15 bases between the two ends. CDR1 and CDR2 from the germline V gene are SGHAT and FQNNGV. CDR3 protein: CASSLSNQGPYNEQFF. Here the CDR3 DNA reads TGTGCCAGCAGCTTATCGAACCAGGGGCCTTACAATGAGCAGTTCTTC.

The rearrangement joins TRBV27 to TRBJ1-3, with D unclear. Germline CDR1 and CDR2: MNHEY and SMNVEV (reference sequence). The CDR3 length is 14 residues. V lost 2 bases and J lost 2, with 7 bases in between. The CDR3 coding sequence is TGTGCCAGCAGTTTAAAACACGCTGGAAACACCATATATTTT. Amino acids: CASSLKHAGNTIYF.

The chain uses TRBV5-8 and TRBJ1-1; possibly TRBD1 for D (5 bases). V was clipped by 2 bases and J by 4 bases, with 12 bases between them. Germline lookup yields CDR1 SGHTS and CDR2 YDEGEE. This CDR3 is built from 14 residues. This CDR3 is CASSFYTGGTEAFF. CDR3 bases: TGTGCCAGCAGCTTTTATACCGGGGGCACTGAAGCTTTCTTT.

The CDR3 DNA reads as TGTGCCAGCAGTTCCCGAGTCACCGGGGAGCTGTTTTTT. Its protein is CASSSRVTGELFF. V usage is TRBV27 and J usage is TRBJ2-2; D remains unclear. The CDR3 is 13 residues long. V gave up 4 bases and J gave up 4 bases, with 7 bases separating them. CDR1 is MNHEY, CDR2 SMNVEV, per germline (reference sequence).

For the CDR3, the DNA is TGTGCCAGCAGTTTATCGCGGGGGGGGTGGGCCACTGAAGCTTTCTTT. It translates to CASSLSRGGWATEAFF. The J gene is TRBJ1-1, the V gene TRBV27; D is perhaps TRBD1 (5 bases). In germline, CDR1 is MNHEY, CDR2 SMNVEV (reference sequence). The V end was cut by 0 bases, the J end by 4 bases, with 15 bases between. The length of the CDR3 is 16 residues.

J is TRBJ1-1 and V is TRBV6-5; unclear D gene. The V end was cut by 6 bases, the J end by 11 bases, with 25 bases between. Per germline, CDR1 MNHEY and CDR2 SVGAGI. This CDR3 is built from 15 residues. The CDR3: CASSGRRLEVESAFF. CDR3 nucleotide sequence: TGTGCCAGCAGCGGACGTAGACTGGAGGTTGAGTCGGCTTTCTTT.

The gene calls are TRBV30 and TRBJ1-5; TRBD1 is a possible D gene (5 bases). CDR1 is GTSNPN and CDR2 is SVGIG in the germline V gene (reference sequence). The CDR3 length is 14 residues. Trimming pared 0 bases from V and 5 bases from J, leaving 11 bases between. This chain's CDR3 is CAWSVYSGYQPQHF. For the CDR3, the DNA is TGTGCCTGGAGTGTTTATTCAGGGTATCAGCCCCAGCATTTT.

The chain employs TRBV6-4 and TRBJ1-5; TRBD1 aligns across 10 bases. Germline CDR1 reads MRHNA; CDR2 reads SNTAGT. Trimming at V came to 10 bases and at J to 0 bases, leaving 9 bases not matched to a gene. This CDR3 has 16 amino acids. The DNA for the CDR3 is TGTGCCACCACCGGGACAGGGGATTATAGCAATCAGCCCCAGCATTTT. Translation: CATTGTGDYSNQPQHF.

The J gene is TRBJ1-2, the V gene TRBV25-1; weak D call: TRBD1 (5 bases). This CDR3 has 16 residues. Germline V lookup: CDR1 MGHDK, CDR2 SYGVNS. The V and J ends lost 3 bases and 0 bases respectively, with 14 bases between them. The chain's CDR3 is CASSEIGDLANYGYTF. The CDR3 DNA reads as TGTGCCAGCAGTGAGATAGGGGATCTGGCTAACTATGGCTACACCTTC.

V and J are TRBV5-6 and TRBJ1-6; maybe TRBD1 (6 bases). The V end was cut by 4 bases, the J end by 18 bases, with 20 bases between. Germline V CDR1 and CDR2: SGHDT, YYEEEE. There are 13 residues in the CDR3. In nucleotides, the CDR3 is TGTGCCAGCAGCGATCAGGACAGAGGGTTTGACCACTTT. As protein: CASSDQDRGFDHF. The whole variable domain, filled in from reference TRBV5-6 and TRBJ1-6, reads DAGVTQSPTHLIKTRGQQVTLRCSPKSGHDTVSWYQQALGQGPQFIFQYYEEEERQRGNFPDRFSGHQFPNYSSELNVNALLLGDSALYLCASSDQDRGFDHFGNGTRLTVT.

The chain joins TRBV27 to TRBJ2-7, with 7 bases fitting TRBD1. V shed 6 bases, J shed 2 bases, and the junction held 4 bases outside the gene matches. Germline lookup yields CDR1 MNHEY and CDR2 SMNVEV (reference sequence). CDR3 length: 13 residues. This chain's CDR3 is CASRPGQAYEQYF. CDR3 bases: TGTGCCAGCAGACCCGGACAGGCCTACGAGCAGTACTTC.

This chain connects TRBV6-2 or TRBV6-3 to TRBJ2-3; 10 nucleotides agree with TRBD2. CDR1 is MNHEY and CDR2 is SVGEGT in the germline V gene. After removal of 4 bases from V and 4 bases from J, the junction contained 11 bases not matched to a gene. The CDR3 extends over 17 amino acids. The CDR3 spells CASSSSRERGGADTQYF. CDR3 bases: TGTGCCAGCAGTTCCTCCCGGGAGCGGGGGGGAGCAGATACGCAGTATTTT.

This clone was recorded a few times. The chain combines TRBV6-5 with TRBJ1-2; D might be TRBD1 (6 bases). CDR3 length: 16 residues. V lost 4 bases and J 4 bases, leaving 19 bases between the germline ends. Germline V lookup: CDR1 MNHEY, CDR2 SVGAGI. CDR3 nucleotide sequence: TGTGCCAGCAGTTCCGTGCGGTCGGGGGGGCCCTATGGCTACACCTTC. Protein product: CASSSVRSGGPYGYTF.

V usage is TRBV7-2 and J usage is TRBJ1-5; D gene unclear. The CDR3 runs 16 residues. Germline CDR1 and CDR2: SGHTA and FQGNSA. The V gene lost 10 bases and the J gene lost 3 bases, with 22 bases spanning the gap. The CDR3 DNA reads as TGTGCCACACTAGACGGCCCCGGTCAATTCAATCAGCCCCAGCATTTT. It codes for CATLDGPGQFNQPQHF.

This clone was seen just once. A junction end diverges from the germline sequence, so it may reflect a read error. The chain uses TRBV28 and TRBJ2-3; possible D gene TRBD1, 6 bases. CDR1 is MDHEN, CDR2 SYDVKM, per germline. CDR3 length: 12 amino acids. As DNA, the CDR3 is TGTGCCAGCAGAGGGCGGACAGATACGCATTATTTT. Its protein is CASRGRTDTHYF.

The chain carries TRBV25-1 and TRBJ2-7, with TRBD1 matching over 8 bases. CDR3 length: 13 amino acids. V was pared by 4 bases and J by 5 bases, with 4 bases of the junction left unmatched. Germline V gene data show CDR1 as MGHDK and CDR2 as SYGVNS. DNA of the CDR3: TGTGCCAGCAGTGTGGCAGGGGGCGACGAGCAGTACTTC. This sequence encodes CASSVAGGDEQYF.

The DNA of the CDR3 is TGTGCCAGCTCACCACGGGACAGGGCCTTTATCATCACCGGGGAGCTGTTTTTT. Translation gives CASSPRDRAFIITGELFF. The V call is TRBV18, the J call TRBJ2-2; TRBD1 matches 9 bases. CDR1 KGHSH and CDR2 LQKENI come from the germline V gene. V was clipped by 1 base and J by 4 bases; unmatched bases: 10. The CDR3 has 18 residues.

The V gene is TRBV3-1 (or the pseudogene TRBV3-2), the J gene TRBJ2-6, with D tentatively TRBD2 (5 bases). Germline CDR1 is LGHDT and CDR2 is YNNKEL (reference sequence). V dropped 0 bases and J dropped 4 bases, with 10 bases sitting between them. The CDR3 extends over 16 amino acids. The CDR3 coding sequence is TGTGCCAGCAGCCAAGATAGAGGGCTCGGGGCCAACGTCCTGACTTTC. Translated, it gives CASSQDRGLGANVLTF.

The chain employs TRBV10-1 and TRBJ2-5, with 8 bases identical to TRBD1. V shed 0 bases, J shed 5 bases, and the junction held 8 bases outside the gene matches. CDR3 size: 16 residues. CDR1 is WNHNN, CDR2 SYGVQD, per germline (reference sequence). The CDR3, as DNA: TGCGCCAGCAGTGAGTCGAAGCAGGGGGCAGGGGAGACCCAGTACTTC. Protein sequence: CASSESKQGAGETQYF.

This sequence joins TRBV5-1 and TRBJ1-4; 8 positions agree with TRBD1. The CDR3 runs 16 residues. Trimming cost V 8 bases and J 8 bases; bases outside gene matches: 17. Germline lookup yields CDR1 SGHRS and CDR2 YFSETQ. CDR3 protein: CASTKGSRGRGEKLFF. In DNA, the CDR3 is TGCGCCAGTACTAAAGGATCCAGGGGGCGAGGGGAAAAACTGTTTTTT.

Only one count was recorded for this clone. CDR3 protein: CASSFRDRLGNEQFF. The DNA of the CDR3 is TGTGCCAGCAGTTTCCGGGACAGGTTGGGGAATGAGCAGTTCTTC. The rearrangement joins TRBV11-1 to TRBJ2-1, with TRBD1 matching over 8 bases. Germline values: CDR1 SGHAT, CDR2 FQDESV (reference sequence). CDR3 length: 15 residues. Losses at the gene ends were 6 bases for V and 7 bases for J; bases not matched to a gene: 11.

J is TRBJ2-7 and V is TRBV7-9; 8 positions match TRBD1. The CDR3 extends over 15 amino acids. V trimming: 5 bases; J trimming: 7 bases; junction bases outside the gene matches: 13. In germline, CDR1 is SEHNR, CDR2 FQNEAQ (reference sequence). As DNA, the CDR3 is TGTGCCAGCAGCCCCGGGGAACGGACAGGGCGAGAGCAGTACTTC. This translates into CASSPGERTGREQYF.

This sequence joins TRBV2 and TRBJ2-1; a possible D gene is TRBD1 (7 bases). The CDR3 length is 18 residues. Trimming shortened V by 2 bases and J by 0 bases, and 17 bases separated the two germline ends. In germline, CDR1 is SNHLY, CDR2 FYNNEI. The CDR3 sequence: CASSETEDREDSYNEQFF. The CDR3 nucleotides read TGTGCCAGCAGTGAAACCGAAGACAGGGAGGACTCCTACAATGAGCAGTTCTTC.

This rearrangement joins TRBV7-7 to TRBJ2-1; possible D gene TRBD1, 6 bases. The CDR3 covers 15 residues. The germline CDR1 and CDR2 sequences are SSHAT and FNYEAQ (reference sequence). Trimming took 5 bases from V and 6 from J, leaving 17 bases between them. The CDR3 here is CASSPVRGSGNEQFF. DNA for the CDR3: TGTGCCAGCAGCCCCGTAAGGGGGAGCGGCAATGAGCAGTTCTTC.

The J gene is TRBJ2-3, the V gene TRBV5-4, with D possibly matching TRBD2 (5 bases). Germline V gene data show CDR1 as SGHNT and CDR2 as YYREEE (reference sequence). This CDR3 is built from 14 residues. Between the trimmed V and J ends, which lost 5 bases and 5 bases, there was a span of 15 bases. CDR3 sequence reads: CASRGPAELDTQYF. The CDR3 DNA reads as TGTGCCAGCAGGGGCCCAGCGGAACTAGATACGCAGTATTTT.